The clone carrying this T cell receptor beta chain was seen ten or more times. This sample is part of a study of blood T cells in healthy people across ages. Healthy Caucasians from Russia aged roughly 6 to 95 served as donors. Extractions gave at least 5 micrograms of total RNA per sample. Together with a sample-barcoded 5' primer, a J-beta primer mix was included in a second PCR lasting roughly 6 to 12 cycles. With 12 random nucleotides, a template-switch adaptor tagged each individual cDNA molecule. One entry per CDR3 protein results from TCRdb running MiXCR on the 5' RACE reads. The sample lists 1.5 million to 2 million distinct CDR3 sequences; roughly 27% were seen once. This receptor was identified in a woman in her 30s in good health. The sequenced sample was blood.

The CDR3 DNA reads as TGCAGTGCTAGAGATGCGCGACGGACCTATGGCTACACCTTC. Amino acids: CSARDARRTYGYTF. V and J are TRBV20-1 and TRBJ1-2, with D unresolved. Per the germline V gene, CDR1 is DFQATT and CDR2 is SNEGSKA (reference sequence). Deletions cut 0 bases from V and 4 bases from J, with 12 bases between. The CDR3 is made up of 14 amino acids.